The clone carrying this TCR beta chain was counted only a few times. This entry comes from a study of blood T cell repertoires in COVID-19. In the study overall: Acute and convalescent COVID-19 samples came from the United States, Italy and Spain. T cells, B-cell-depleted T cells, or PBMCs supplied cDNA or gDNA.

V trimming: 1 base; J trimming: 4 bases; junction bases outside the gene matches: 6. Germline loops: CDR1 LGHDT, CDR2 YNNKEL (reference sequence). The CDR3 extends over 16 amino acids. Per the original methods: Nucleated cell number was recorded as an estimate derived from reference gene primer amplification. TCRdb's table, derived via immunoSEQ multiplex PCR, lists solely in-frame clones and lacks some. The DNA gave D and trimming, while V, J and clone size come from that table. The sample yields over 45,000 clones, 83% seen once. Sequenced: peripheral blood. This clonotype originated in a woman in her fifties or sixties with acute or convalescent COVID-19. The genes are TRBV3-1 (or the pseudogene TRBV3-2) and TRBJ2-2; 7 positions match TRBD2. For the CDR3, the DNA is TGTGCCAGCAGCCAAGCCGAGGGAGGGAGCACCGGGGAGCTGTTTTTT. Its protein product is CASSQAEGGSTGELFF.